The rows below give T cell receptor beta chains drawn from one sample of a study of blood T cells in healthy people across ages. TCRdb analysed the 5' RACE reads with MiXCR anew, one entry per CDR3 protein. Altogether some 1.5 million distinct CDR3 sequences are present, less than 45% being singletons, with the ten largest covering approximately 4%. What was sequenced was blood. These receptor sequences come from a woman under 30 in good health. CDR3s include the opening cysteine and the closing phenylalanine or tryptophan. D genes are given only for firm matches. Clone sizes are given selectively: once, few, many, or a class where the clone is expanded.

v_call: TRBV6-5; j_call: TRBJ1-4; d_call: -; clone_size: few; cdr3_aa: CASSSARDGEKLFF; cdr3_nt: TGTGCCAGCAGTTCAGCGAGGGATGGAGAAAAACTGTTTTTT
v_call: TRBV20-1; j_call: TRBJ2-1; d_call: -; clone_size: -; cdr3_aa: CSARDRSFSYNEQFF; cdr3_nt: TGCAGTGCTAGAGATCGGAGCTTCTCCTACAATGAGCAGTTCTTC
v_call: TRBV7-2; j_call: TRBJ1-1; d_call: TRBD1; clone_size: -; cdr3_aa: CASSPTGKNTEAFF; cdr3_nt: TGTGCCAGCAGCCCGACAGGGAAAAACACTGAAGCTTTCTTT
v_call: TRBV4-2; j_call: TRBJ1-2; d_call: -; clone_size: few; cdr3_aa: CASSQDEGQAIYGYTF; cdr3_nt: TGTGCCAGCAGCCAAGATGAGGGGCAGGCGATTTATGGCTACACCTTC
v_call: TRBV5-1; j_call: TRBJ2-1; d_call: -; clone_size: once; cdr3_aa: CASSLVADYYNEQFF; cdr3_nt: TGCGCCAGCAGCTTGGTCGCGGACTATTACAATGAGCAGTTCTTC
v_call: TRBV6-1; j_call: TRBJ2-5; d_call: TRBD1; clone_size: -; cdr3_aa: CTSSGQGQETQYF; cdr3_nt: TGTACCAGCAGTGGACAGGGCCAAGAGACCCAGTACTTC
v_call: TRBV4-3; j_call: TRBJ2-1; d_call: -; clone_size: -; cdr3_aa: CASSPRLGLLYNEQFF; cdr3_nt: TGCGCCAGCAGCCCAAGGTTAGGACTCCTATACAATGAGCAGTTCTTC
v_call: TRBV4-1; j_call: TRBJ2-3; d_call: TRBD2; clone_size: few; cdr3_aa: CASSQDGAGGPADTQYF; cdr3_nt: TGCGCCAGCAGCCAAGATGGAGCGGGGGGGCCCGCAGATACGCAGTATTTT
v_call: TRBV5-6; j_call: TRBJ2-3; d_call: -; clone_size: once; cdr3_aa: CASRWSTDTQYF; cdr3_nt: TGTGCCAGCAGATGGAGCACAGATACGCAGTATTTT
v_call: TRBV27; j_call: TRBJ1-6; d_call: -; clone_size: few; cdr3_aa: CASSLGYRFYNSPLHF; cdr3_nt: TGTGCCAGCAGTTTAGGTTACAGATTTTATAATTCACCCCTCCACTTT
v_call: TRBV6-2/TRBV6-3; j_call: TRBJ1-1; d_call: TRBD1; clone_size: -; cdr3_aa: CASSPTGAAAEAFF; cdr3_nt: TGTGCCAGCAGTCCTACAGGGGCAGCTGCTGAAGCTTTCTTT
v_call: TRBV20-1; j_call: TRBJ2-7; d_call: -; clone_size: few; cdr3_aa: CSARAREGSLYF; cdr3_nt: TGCAGTGCTAGAGCTAGGGAAGGGAGTCTGTACTTC
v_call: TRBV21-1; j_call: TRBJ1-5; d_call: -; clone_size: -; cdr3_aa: CASSKPKGKIGNQPQHF; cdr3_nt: TGTGCCAGCAGCAAACCGAAGGGGAAGATCGGCAATCAGCCCCAGCATTTT
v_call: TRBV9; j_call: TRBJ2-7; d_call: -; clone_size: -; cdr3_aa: CASSVASIPLEQYF; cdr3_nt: TGTGCCAGCAGCGTAGCCTCAATCCCTCTCGAGCAGTACTTC
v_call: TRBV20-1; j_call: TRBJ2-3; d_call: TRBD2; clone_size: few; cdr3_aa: CSAEKRDGGGDTQYF; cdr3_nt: TGCAGTGCGGAGAAGCGGGACGGAGGAGGAGATACGCAGTATTTT
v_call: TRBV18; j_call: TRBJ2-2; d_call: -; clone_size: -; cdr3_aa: CASSPRSQGTDTGELFF; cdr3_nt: TGTGCCAGCTCACCAAGAAGTCAGGGGACGGACACCGGGGAGCTGTTTTTT
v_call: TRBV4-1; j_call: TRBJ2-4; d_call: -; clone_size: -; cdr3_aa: CASSQSRGAGIYNEQYF; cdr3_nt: TGCGCCAGCAGCCAATCCCGGGGGGCGGGGATATACAATGAGCAGTACTTC